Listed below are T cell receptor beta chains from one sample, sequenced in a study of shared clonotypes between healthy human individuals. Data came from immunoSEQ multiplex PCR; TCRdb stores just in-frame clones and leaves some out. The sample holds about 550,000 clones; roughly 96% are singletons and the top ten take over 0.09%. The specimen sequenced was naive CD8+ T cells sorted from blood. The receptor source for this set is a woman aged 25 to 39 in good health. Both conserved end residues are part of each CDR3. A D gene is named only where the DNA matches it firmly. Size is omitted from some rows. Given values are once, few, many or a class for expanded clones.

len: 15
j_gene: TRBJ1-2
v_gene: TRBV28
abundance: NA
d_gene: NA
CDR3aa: CASSFSSTGAYGYTF
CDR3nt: TGTGCCAGCAGTTTTTCTTCTACCGGGGCTTATGGCTACACCTTC

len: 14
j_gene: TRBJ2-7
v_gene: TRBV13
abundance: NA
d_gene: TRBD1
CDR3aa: CASSERTGGSEQYF
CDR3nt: TGTGCCAGCAGCGAAAGGACAGGGGGCTCCGAGCAGTACTTC

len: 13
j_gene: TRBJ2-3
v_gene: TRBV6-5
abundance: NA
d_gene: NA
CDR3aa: CASSDGSTDTQYF
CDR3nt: TGTGCCAGCAGTGATGGGTCCACAGATACGCAGTATTTT

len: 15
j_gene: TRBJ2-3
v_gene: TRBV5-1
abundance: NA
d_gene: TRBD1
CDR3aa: CASRSDRVGTDTQYF
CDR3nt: TGCGCCAGCAGGTCAGACAGGGTCGGCACAGATACGCAGTATTTT

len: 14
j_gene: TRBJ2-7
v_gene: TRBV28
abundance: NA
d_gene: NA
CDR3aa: CASRQTQTGYEQYF
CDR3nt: TGTGCCAGCAGACAAACTCAGACCGGCTACGAGCAGTACTTC

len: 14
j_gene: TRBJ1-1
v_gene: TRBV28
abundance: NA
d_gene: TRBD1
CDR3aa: CASVEQGSRTEAFF
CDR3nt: TGTGCCAGCGTCGAACAGGGGTCAAGGACTGAAGCTTTCTTT

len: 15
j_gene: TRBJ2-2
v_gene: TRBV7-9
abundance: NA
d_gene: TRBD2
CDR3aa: CASSTSGGFTGELFF
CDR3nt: TGTGCCAGCAGCACTAGCGGGGGATTCACCGGGGAGCTGTTTTTT

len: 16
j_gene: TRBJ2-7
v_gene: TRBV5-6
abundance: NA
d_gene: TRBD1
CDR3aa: CASSLGFGTGSYEQYF
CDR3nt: TGTGCCAGCAGCTTGGGTTTTGGGACAGGGTCCTACGAGCAGTACTTC

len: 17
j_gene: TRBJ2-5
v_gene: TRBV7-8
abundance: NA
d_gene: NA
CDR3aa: CASSLAARGGFAETQYF
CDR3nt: TGTGCCAGCAGCTTAGCGGCCAGGGGGGGTTTCGCGGAGACCCAGTACTTC

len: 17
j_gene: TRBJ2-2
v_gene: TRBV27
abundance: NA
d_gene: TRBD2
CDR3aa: CASSSTTLSGGAGELFF
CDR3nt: TGTGCCAGCAGTTCCACTACTTTAAGCGGGGGAGCCGGGGAGCTGTTTTTT

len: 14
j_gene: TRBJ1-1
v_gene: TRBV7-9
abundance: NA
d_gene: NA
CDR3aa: CASSSTTGGPEAFF
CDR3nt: TGTGCCAGCAGCTCAACTACGGGAGGACCTGAAGCTTTCTTT

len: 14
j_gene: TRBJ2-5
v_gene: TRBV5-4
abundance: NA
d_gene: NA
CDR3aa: CASRQTENQETQYF
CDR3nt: TGTGCCAGCAGACAGACAGAAAACCAAGAGACCCAGTACTTC

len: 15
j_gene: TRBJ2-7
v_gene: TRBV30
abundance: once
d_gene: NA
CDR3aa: CAWSPSAGSHYEQYF
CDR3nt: TGTGCCTGGAGTCCCTCGGCTGGCAGCCACTACGAGCAGTACTTC

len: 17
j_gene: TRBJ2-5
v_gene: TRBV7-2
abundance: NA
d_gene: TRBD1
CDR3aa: CASSPGADREDQETQYF
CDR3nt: TGTGCCAGCAGCCCGGGGGCGGACAGGGAGGACCAAGAGACCCAGTACTTC

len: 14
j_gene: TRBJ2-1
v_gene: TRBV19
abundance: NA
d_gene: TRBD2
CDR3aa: CASGLEFAYNEQFF
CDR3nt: TGTGCCAGTGGACTAGAGTTCGCGTACAATGAGCAGTTCTTC

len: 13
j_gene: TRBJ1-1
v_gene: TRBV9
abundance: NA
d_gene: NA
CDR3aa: CASSVGENTEAFF
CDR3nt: TGTGCCAGCAGCGTGGGAGAGAACACTGAAGCTTTCTTT

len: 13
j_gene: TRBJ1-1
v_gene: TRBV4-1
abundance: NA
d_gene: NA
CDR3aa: CASSQVGDTEAFF
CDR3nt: TGCGCCAGCAGCCAAGTGGGTGACACTGAAGCTTTCTTT

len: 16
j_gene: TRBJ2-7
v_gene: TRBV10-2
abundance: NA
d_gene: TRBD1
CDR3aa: CASSEPRDRFGYEQYF
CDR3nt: TGCGCCAGCAGTGAACCGAGGGACAGGTTCGGGTACGAGCAGTACTTC

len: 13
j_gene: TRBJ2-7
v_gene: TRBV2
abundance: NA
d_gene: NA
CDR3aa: CASSGWTAYEQYF
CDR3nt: TGTGCCAGCAGTGGGTGGACAGCCTACGAGCAGTACTTC

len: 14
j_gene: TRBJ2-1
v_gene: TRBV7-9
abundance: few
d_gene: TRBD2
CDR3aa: CATRSGADYNEQFF
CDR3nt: TGTGCCACACGGAGCGGGGCAGACTACAATGAGCAGTTCTTC

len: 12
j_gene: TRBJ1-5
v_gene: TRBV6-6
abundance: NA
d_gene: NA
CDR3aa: CASSRGADPQHF
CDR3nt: TGTGCCAGCAGTCGAGGGGCGGACCCCCAGCATTTT

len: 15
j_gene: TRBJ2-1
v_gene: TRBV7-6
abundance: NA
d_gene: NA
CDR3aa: CASSFGAGRHNEQFF
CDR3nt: TGTGCCAGCAGCTTCGGGGCAGGGCGCCACAATGAGCAGTTCTTC

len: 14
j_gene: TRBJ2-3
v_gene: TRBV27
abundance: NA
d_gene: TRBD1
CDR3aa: CASSYGQVADTQYF
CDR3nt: TGTGCCAGCAGTTACGGACAGGTGGCAGATACGCAGTATTTT

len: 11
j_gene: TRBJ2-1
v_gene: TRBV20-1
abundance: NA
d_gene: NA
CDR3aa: CSANRVGEQFF
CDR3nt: TGCAGTGCAAACAGGGTCGGTGAGCAGTTCTTC

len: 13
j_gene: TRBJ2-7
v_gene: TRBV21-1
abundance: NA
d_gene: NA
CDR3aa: CASLGPCLHEQYF
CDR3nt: TGTGCCAGCTTGGGACCCTGCCTCCACGAGCAGTACTTC

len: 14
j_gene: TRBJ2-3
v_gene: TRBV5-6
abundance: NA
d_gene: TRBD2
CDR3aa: CASSWTSDLDTQYF
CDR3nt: TGTGCCAGCAGCTGGACTAGCGATCTGGATACGCAGTATTTT

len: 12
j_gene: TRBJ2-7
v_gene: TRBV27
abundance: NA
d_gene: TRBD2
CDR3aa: CASGPGGYEQYF
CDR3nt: TGTGCCAGCGGCCCGGGAGGCTACGAGCAGTACTTC

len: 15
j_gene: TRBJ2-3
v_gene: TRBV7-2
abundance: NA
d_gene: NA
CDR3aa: CASRPSGASTDTQYF
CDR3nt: TGTGCCAGCAGACCGAGCGGAGCTAGCACAGATACGCAGTATTTT

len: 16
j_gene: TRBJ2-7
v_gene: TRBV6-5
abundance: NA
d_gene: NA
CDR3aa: CASSWAEAGGTYEQYF
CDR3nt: TGTGCCAGCAGTTGGGCAGAAGCGGGTGGAACCTACGAGCAGTACTTC

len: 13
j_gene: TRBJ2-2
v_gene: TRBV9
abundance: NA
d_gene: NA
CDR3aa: CASSPSGSGELFF
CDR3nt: TGTGCCAGCAGCCCCTCCGGCAGCGGGGAGCTGTTTTTT

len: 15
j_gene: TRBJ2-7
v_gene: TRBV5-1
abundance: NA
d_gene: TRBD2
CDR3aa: CATRIGAGATYEQYF
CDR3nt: TGCGCCACTCGAATCGGGGCGGGAGCAACCTACGAGCAGTACTTC

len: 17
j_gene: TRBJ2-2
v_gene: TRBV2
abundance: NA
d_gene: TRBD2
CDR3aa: CASSGKASGSQTGELFF
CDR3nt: TGTGCCAGCAGTGGAAAGGCTAGCGGGAGTCAAACCGGGGAGCTGTTTTTT

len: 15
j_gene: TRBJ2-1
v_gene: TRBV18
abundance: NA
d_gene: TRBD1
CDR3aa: CASSPDRDDGNEQFF
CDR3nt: TGTGCCAGCTCACCAGACAGGGACGACGGGAATGAGCAGTTCTTC

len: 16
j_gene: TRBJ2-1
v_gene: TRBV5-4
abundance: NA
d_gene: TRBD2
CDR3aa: CASSPEGLAGYNEQFF
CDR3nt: TGTGCCAGCAGCCCCGAGGGACTAGCGGGGTACAATGAGCAGTTCTTC

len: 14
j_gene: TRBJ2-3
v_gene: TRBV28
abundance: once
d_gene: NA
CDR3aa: CASSLSTSTDTQYF
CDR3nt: TGTGCCAGCAGTCTCTCAACTAGCACAGATACGCAGTATTTT

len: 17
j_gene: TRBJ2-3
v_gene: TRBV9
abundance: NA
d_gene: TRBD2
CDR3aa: CASSLAGGPFGTDTQYF
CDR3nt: TGTGCCAGCAGCTTAGCGGGAGGGCCGTTCGGCACAGATACGCAGTATTTT

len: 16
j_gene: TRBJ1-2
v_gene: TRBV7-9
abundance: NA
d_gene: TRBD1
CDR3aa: CASSRTGQEIPYGYTF
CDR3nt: TGTGCCAGCAGCCGAACGGGACAGGAAATACCCTATGGCTACACCTTC

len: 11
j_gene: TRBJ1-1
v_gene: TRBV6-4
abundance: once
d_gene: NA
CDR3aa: CASSANTEAFF
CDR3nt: TGTGCCAGCAGCGCCAACACTGAAGCTTTCTTT

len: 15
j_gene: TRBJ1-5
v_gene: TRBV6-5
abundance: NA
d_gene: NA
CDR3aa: CASSYSQDSNQPQHF
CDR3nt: TGTGCCAGCAGTTATAGCCAGGATAGCAATCAGCCCCAGCATTTT

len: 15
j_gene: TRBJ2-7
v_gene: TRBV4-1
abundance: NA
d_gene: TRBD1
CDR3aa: CASSQTGGSSYEQYF
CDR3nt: TGCGCCAGCAGCCAGACAGGGGGAAGCTCCTACGAGCAGTACTTC

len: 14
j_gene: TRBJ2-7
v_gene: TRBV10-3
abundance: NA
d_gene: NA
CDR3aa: CAIRDPTYPGEQYF
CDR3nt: TGTGCCATCAGGGACCCGACATACCCCGGAGAGCAGTACTTC

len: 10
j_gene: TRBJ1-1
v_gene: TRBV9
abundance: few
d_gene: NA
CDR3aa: CASGGAQAFF
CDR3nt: TGTGCCAGCGGCGGGGCCCAAGCTTTCTTT

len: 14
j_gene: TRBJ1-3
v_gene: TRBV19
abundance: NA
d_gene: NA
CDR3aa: CASSLDTSGNTIYF
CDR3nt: TGTGCCAGTAGTCTGGACACGAGTGGAAACACCATATATTTT

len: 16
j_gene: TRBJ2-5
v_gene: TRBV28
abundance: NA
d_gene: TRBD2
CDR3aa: CASSLSQFRGGETQYF
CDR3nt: TGTGCCAGCAGTTTATCTCAGTTTCGGGGAGGGGAGACCCAGTACTTC

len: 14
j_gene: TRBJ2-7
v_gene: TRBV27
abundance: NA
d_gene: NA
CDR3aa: CASSLSMGRYEQYF
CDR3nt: TGTGCCAGCAGTTTATCGATGGGGCGTTACGAGCAGTACTTC

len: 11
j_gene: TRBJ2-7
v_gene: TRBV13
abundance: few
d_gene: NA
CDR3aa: CASSATREQYF
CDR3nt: TGTGCCAGCAGCGCCACGAGGGAGCAGTACTTC